Listed here are 26 T cell receptor beta chains from one sample, sequenced in a study of T-cell reconstitution after alpha-beta-depleted transplantation in children. Unique molecular identifiers were used in preparing the TCRbeta library. One entry per CDR3 protein results from TCRdb running MiXCR on the PCR reads. Altogether 65,000 to 85,000 distinct CDR3 sequences are present, roughly a tenth being singletons, with the ten largest covering about 13%. The material was PBMCs, obtained before TCRalphabeta/CD19-depleted stem cell transplant. Receptors were obtained from a boy aged 5-17 years with acute myeloid leukemia, due to receive a stem cell transplant.

This clonotype has a count of ten or more. This chain uses TRBV7-2 with TRBJ2-7; 11 bases map to TRBD1. V gave up 3 bases and J gave up 10 bases; unmatched junction bases: 11. The CDR3 runs to 15 residues. Germline lookup yields CDR1 SGHTA and CDR2 FQGNSA. DNA of the CDR3: TGTGCCAGCAGCTTTGCGGGATTTGGACAGGGGGCTCAGTACTTC. Protein product: CASSFAGFGQGAQYF.

The V call is TRBV7-9, the J call TRBJ2-7, with D perhaps TRBD1 (7 bases). This CDR3 contains 15 residues. V was pared by 5 bases and J by 6 bases, with 20 bases between. Looked up from germline, CDR1 is SEHNR and CDR2 is FQNEAQ (reference sequence). CDR3 DNA sequence: TGTGCCAGCAGCCTGGGGGGTGGGACAGCCGGCGAGCAGTACTTC. This sequence encodes CASSLGGGTAGEQYF.

This clonotype was counted many times. This chain links TRBV20-1 with TRBJ1-1; 8 bases are a match to TRBD1. Germline assignment: CDR1 DFQATT and CDR2 SNEGSKA (reference sequence). The CDR3 extends over 13 amino acids. Trimming removed 3 bases from V and 4 bases from J; junction bases left unmatched: 4. CDR3 sequence (DNA): TGCAGTGCTAGGACCAGGGGGCTCACTGAAGCTTTCTTT. Translating it yields CSARTRGLTEAFF.

At least ten counts were recorded for this clonotype. V and J are TRBV7-8 and TRBJ2-5, with D uncertain. Per the germline V gene, CDR1 is SGHVS and CDR2 is FQNEAQ. This CDR3 spans 12 amino acids. Trimming removed 1 base at V and 7 bases at J, with 7 bases between. As DNA, the CDR3 is TGTGCCAGCAGCTTAGATTCGGGGACCCAGTACTTC. It yields the protein CASSLDSGTQYF.

The chain links TRBV11-1 to TRBJ1-1; 10 positions match TRBD1. The CDR3 length is 20 residues. Germline-derived CDR1 and CDR2 are SGHAT and FQDESV (reference sequence). Germline trimming cut 2 bases from V and 4 bases from J; bases unmatched to any gene: 19. The CDR3 here is CASSLSRGGQGVTKSTEAFF. The CDR3 DNA sequence: TGTGCCAGCAGCTTAAGTAGGGGAGGACAGGGGGTGACCAAGAGCACTGAAGCTTTCTTT.

The table lists this clonotype with many counts. The junction shows a germline mismatch at one end, possibly a read error. The chain joins TRBV12-3 or TRBV12-4 to TRBJ2-1, with unresolved D. The CDR3 runs 11 residues. The CDR3 spells CASSLINERFF. DNA for the CDR3: TGTGCCAGCAGCTTGATCAATGAGCGGTTCTTC.

This clonotype has a count of ten or more. The rearrangement joins TRBV4-1 to TRBJ2-3; tentatively, D is TRBD2 (5 bases). V was trimmed by 5 bases and J by 0 bases, leaving 12 bases between them. Germline-derived CDR1 and CDR2 are MGHRA and YSYEKL. The CDR3 has 15 residues. CDR3 sequence reads: CASSATIASTDTQYF. In DNA form, the CDR3 reads TGCGCCAGCAGCGCAACTATAGCGAGCACAGATACGCAGTATTTT.

This clonotype was seen a single time. This sequence may be a read error, since a much larger clone differs from it by one base. This chain uses TRBV15 with TRBJ2-1, with 8 bases lining up with TRBD1. Germline V gives CDR1 LNHNV, CDR2 YYDKDF (reference sequence). CDR3 length: 14 amino acids. Here the CDR3 reads CATSTDRGNNERFF. The CDR3 DNA reads as TGTGCCACCAGCACCGACAGGGGTAACAATGAGCGGTTCTTC.

The V call is TRBV11-2, the J call TRBJ2-7; TRBD1 matches at 11 bases. The CDR3 totals 15 residues. Germline assignment: CDR1 SGHAT and CDR2 FQNNGV. V shed 5 bases and J 2 bases; nucleotides not matched to a gene: 5. The CDR3 DNA sequence: TGTGCCAGCAGCCCCCGGGACAGGGGGACCTACGAGCAGTACTTC. Amino acid sequence: CASSPRDRGTYEQYF.

This clonotype has ten or more counts. The chain couples TRBV19 to TRBJ1-1; TRBD1 agrees at 10 bases. Trimming took 9 bases from V and 6 from J; bases not matched to a gene: 10. Germline V gene sequence: CDR1 LNHDA, CDR2 SQIVND (reference sequence). This CDR3 is 14 amino acids long. The CDR3 sequence: CASRQGARGPEAFF. The CDR3, as DNA: TGTGCCAGCCGACAGGGGGCGCGGGGCCCTGAAGCTTTCTTT.

The rearrangement joins TRBV20-1 to TRBJ1-1, with a tentative D call TRBD1 (5 bases). Germline-derived CDR1 and CDR2 are DFQATT and SNEGSKA (reference sequence). This CDR3 region has 13 residues. V lost 5 bases to trimming and J lost 0 bases, with 10 bases between them. The CDR3, as DNA: TGCAGTGCTCGGGGACGCCTGAACACTGAAGCTTTCTTT. Amino acid sequence: CSARGRLNTEAFF.

This clonotype has a count of ten or more. The V call is TRBV29-1, the J call TRBJ1-1; unclear D gene. CDR1 is SQVTM, CDR2 ANQGSEA, per germline. The CDR3 consists of 13 residues. V was clipped by 4 bases and J by 6 bases, with 15 bases between them. This chain's CDR3 is CSVGRALIPEAFF. In DNA form, the CDR3 reads TGCAGCGTTGGAAGGGCACTGATCCCTGAAGCTTTCTTT.

This clonotype was observed many times. V gene TRBV7-8 combines with J gene TRBJ2-1, with TRBD2 matching over 11 bases. J gave up 4 bases and V 5 bases, and 13 bases lay outside the gene matches. Germline CDR1 and CDR2: SGHVS and FQNEAQ. The CDR3 length is 18 residues. CDR3 in DNA: TGTGCCAGCAGCCCCTTACTAGCGGGGGCCCAAAGTTACAATGAGCAGTTCTTC. This codes for CASSPLLAGAQSYNEQFF.

Only a few counts were recorded for this clonotype. The chain couples TRBV5-1 to TRBJ1-4; 10 bases are a match to TRBD1. Trimming at V came to 1 base and at J to 8 bases, leaving 11 bases not matched to a gene. Germline lookup yields CDR1 SGHRS and CDR2 YFSETQ. The CDR3 has 17 amino acids. CDR3 region: CASSLYGTGARGEKLFF. As DNA, the CDR3 is TGCGCCAGCAGCTTGTACGGGACAGGGGCTCGAGGGGAAAAACTGTTTTTT.

At least ten counts were recorded for this clonotype. The chain has TRBV25-1 and TRBJ2-3; 9 bases match TRBD2. With V trimmed by 4 bases and J by 1 base, 0 bases remained unmatched. Per germline, CDR1 MGHDK and CDR2 SYGVNS. This CDR3 is built from 14 residues. The CDR3 DNA sequence: TGTGCCAGCAGTGGCGGGAGGGGCACAGATACGCAGTATTTT. Translated, it gives CASSGGRGTDTQYF.

This clonotype was seen more than once but under ten times. The chain is built from TRBV18 and TRBJ1-1; no firm D call. CDR3 length: 13 residues. Germline CDR1 is KGHSH and CDR2 is LQKENI. Between the trimmed V and J ends, which lost 3 bases and 1 base, there was a span of 6 bases. CDR3 loop: CASSPPGNTEAFF. The CDR3 bases are TGTGCCAGCTCACCCCCAGGGAACACTGAAGCTTTCTTT.

At least ten counts were recorded for this clonotype. The chain joins TRBV4-3 to TRBJ1-4, with D possibly TRBD1 on 6 matching bases. CDR1 is LGHNA, CDR2 YSLEER, per germline. This CDR3 is 15 amino acids long. V was clipped by 0 bases and J by 3 bases, with 8 bases between them. The CDR3 region is CASSQDQGPNEKLFF. The CDR3 DNA reads TGCGCCAGCAGCCAAGATCAGGGGCCTAATGAAAAACTGTTTTTT.

This clonotype was detected ten times or more. The chain carries TRBV20-1 and TRBJ1-1, with a weak D call TRBD1 (6 bases). The CDR3 consists of 12 residues. Deletions cut 3 bases from V and 1 base from J, with 6 bases between. In germline, CDR1 is DFQATT, CDR2 SNEGSKA (reference sequence). CDR3 sequence (DNA): TGCAGTGCTAGGACAGGGAACACTGAAGCTTTCTTT. Protein: CSARTGNTEAFF.

This clonotype appeared many times. This chain uses TRBV6-4 with TRBJ1-2, with TRBD1 as a possible D gene (5 bases). CDR3 length: 14 amino acids. Looked up from germline, CDR1 is MRHNA and CDR2 is SNTAGT. V dropped 6 bases and J dropped 1 base, with 12 bases sitting between them. CDR3 sequence: CASSPGRGNYGYTF. CDR3 sequence (DNA): TGTGCCAGCAGCCCCGGTAGGGGTAACTATGGCTACACCTTC.

This clonotype was counted at least ten times. J is TRBJ1-1 and V is TRBV29-1; D not resolved. Germline CDR1 SQVTM, CDR2 ANQGSEA. Deletions cut 1 base from V and 4 bases from J, with 4 bases between. The CDR3 contains 11 residues. The CDR3 DNA sequence: TGCAGCGTTGAAGGTGCCACTGAAGCTTTCTTT. Translating gives CSVEGATEAFF.

At least ten counts were recorded for this clonotype. The chain is built from TRBV9 and TRBJ2-3; possibly TRBD1 or TRBD2 for D (5 bases each). V was shortened by 3 bases and J by 5 bases, with 19 bases between the two germline ends. The CDR3 extends over 16 amino acids. Germline V gene data show CDR1 as SGDLS and CDR2 as YYNGEE. The CDR3 coding sequence is TGTGCCAGCAGCGAGAGTGGGACCCGGCCCGTAGATACGCAGTATTTT. It encodes CASSESGTRPVDTQYF. Using reference TRBV9 and TRBJ2-3 for the parts outside the CDR3, the full variable domain is DSGVTQTPKHLITATGQRVTLRCSPRSGDLSVYWYQQSLDQGLQFLIQYYNGEERAKGNILERFSAQQFPDLHSELNLSSLELGDSALYFCASSESGTRPVDTQYFGPGTRLTVL.

This clonotype occurred many times. The chain carries TRBV11-2 and TRBJ2-1; 10 bases match TRBD2. CDR1 and CDR2 from the germline V gene are SGHAT and FQNNGV. J lost 5 bases, V lost 1 base, and 11 bases had no gene match. CDR3 length: 18 amino acids. CDR3 region: CASSLGLAGVTLDNEQFF. CDR3 sequence (DNA): TGTGCCAGCAGCTTAGGTCTAGCGGGAGTAACTCTGGACAATGAGCAGTTCTTC.

This clonotype was picked up many times. V gene TRBV12-3 or TRBV12-4 combines with J gene TRBJ2-1; 13 bases agree with TRBD2. This CDR3 comprises 17 residues. J lost 2 bases, V lost 6 bases, and 7 bases had no gene match. The CDR3 sequence is CASSTGTSGKTYNEQFF. In DNA form, the CDR3 reads TGTGCCAGCAGCACCGGGACTAGCGGGAAAACCTACAATGAGCAGTTCTTC.

This clonotype has a count of ten or more. V and J are TRBV6-2 or TRBV6-3 and TRBJ2-7; D uncertain. Trimming shortened V by 0 bases and J by 0 bases, and 15 bases separated the two germline ends. The CDR3 runs 17 residues. The germline V gene has CDR1 MNHEY and CDR2 SVGEGT. In DNA, the CDR3 is TGTGCCAGCAGTTACTCGTCCGCAGCCCCGAGCTCCTACGAGCAGTACTTC. Translation gives CASSYSSAAPSSYEQYF.

The sample holds a few counts of this clonotype. This sequence joins TRBV6-1 and TRBJ2-3; D remains unclear. Germline CDR1 and CDR2: MNHNS and SASEGT. This CDR3 is 15 amino acids long. Trimming shortened V by 7 bases and J by 1 base, and 15 bases separated the two germline ends. The CDR3 here is CASTRGSWGTDTQYF. In DNA form, the CDR3 reads TGTGCCAGCACCCGCGGATCGTGGGGCACAGATACGCAGTATTTT.

The J gene is TRBJ2-5, the V gene TRBV7-2, with TRBD2 identical over 8 bases. The CDR3 is 15 amino acids. Trimming took 2 bases from V and 1 from J; bases not matched to a gene: 3. Per germline, CDR1 SGHTA and CDR2 FQGNSA. Here the CDR3 DNA reads TGTGCCAGCAGCTTACAAGGGACTAGCCAAGAGACCCAGTACTTC. Amino acid sequence: CASSLQGTSQETQYF.